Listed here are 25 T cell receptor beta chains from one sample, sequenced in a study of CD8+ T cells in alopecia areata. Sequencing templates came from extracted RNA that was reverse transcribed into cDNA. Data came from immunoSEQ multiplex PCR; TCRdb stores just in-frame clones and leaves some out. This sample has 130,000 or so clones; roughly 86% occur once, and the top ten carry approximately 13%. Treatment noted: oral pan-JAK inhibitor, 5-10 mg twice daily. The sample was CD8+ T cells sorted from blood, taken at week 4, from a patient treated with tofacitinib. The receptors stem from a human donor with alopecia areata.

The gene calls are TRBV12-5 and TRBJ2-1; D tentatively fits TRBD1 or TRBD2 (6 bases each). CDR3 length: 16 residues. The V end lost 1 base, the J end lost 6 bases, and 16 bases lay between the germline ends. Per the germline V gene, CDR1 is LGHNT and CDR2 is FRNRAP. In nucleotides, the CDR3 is TGTGCTAGTGGTTTGGGCACAGGGAGGACGGCCAATGAGCAGTTCTTC. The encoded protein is CASGLGTGRTANEQFF. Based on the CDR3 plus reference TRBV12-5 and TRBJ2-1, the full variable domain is DARVTQTPRHKVTEMGQEVTMRCQPILGHNTVFWYRQTMMQGLELLAYFRNRAPLDDSGMPKDRFSAEMPDATLATLKIQPSEPRDSAVYFCASGLGTGRTANEQFFGPGTRLTVL.

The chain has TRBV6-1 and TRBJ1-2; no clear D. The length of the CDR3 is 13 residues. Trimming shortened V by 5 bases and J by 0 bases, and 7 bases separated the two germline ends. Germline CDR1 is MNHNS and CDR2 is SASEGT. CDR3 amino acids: CASSSEANYGYTF. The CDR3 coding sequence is TGTGCCAGCAGTTCCGAAGCTAACTATGGCTACACCTTC.

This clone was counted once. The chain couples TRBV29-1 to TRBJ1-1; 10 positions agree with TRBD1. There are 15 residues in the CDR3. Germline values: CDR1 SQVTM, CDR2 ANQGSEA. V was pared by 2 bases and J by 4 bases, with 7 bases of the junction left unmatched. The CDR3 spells CSVETGQGFGTEAFF. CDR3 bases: TGCAGCGTTGAAACGGGACAGGGGTTCGGCACTGAAGCTTTCTTT.

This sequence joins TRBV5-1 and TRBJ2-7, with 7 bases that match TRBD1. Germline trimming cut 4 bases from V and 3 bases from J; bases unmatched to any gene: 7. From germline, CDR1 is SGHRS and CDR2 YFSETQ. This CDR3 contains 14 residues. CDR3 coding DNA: TGCGCCAGCAGCCAACGGGACAGTGACTACGAGCAGTACTTC. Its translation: CASSQRDSDYEQYF.

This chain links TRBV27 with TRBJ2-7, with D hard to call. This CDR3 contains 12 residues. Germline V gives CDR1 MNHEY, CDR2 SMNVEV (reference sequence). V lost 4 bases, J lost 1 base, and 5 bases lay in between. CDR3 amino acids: CASSSGSYEQYF. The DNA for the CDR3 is TGTGCCAGCAGTTCCGGATCCTACGAGCAGTACTTC.

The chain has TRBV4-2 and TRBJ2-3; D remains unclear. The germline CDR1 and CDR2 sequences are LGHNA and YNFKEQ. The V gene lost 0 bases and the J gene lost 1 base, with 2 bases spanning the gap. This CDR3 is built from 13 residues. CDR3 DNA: TGTGCCAGCAGCCAAGAGGGCACAGATACGCAGTATTTT. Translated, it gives CASSQEGTDTQYF.

The DNA for the CDR3 is TGTGCCAGCAGAGGACAGGGGGCCGATGAGCAGTTCTTC. This encodes CASRGQGADEQFF. The gene calls are TRBV7-2 and TRBJ2-1; the match to TRBD1 covers 11 bases. CDR1 is SGHTA, CDR2 FQGNSA, per germline. The CDR3 contains 13 residues. With 6 bases clipped from V and 8 bases from J, the junction kept 3 bases outside the gene matches.

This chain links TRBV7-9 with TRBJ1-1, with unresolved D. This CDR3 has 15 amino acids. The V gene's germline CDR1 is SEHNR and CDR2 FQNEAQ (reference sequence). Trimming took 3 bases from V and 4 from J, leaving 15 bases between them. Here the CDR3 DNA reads TGTGCCAGCAGCTTCCCCAGCGGTGGAAGCACTGAAGCTTTCTTT. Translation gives CASSFPSGGSTEAFF.

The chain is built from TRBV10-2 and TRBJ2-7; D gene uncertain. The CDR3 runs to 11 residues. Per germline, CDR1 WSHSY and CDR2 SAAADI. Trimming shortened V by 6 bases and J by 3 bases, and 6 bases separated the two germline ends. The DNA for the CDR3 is TGCGCCAGCAGATTGGACTACGAGCAGTACTTC. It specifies CASRLDYEQYF.

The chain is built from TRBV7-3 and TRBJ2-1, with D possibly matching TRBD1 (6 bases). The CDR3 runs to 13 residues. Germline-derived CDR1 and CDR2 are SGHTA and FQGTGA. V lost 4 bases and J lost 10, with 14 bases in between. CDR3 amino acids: CASSSPDSVEQFF. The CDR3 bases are TGTGCCAGCAGCTCTCCGGACAGCGTCGAGCAGTTCTTC.

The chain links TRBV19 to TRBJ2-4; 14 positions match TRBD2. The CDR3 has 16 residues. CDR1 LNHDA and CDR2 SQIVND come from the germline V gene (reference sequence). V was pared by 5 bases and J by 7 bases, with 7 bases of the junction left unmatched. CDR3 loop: CASSAGTSGSGNIQYF. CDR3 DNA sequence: TGTGCCAGTAGTGCCGGGACTAGCGGGAGCGGGAACATTCAGTACTTC.

DNA of the CDR3: TGTGCCAGTAGTAATCGTGGGGCCTATGAGCAGTTCTTC. It specifies CASSNRGAYEQFF. The genes are TRBV19 and TRBJ2-1; D perhaps matches TRBD1 (5 bases). Germline lookup yields CDR1 LNHDA and CDR2 SQIVND (reference sequence). The CDR3 covers 13 residues. The germline V and J ends were trimmed by 4 bases and 8 bases, with 12 bases remaining between them.

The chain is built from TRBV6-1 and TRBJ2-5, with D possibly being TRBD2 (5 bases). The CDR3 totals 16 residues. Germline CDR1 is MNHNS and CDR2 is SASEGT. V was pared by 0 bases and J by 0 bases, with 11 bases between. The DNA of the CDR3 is TGTGCCAGCAGTGAAGCTGTGGGAGCGTACCAAGAGACCCAGTACTTC. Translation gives CASSEAVGAYQETQYF.

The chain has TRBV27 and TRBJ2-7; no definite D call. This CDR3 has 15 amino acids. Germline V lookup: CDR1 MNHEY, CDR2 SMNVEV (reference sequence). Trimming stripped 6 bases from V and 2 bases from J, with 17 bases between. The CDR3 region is CASRGTLDGTYEQYF. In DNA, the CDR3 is TGTGCCAGCAGGGGCACCCTGGACGGCACCTACGAGCAGTACTTC.

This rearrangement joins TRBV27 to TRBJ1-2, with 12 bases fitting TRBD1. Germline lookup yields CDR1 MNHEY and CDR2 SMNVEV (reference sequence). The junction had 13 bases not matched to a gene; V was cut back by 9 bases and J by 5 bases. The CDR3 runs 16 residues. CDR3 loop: CASLGDRGLSAYGYTF. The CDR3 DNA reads TGTGCCAGTCTCGGGGACAGGGGGCTCTCCGCTTATGGCTACACCTTC.

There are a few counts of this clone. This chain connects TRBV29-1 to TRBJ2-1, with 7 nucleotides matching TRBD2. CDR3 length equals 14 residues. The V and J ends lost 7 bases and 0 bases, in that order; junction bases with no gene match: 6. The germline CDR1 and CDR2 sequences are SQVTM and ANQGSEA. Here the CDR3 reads CSALAALSYNEQFF. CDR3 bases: TGCAGCGCCCTAGCGGCCCTCTCCTACAATGAGCAGTTCTTC.

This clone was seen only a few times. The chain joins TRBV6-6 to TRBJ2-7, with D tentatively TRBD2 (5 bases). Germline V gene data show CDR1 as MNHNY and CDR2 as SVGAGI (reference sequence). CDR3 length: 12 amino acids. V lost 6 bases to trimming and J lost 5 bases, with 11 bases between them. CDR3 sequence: CASSPGRDEQYF. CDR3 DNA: TGTGCCAGCAGCCCCGGGCGGGACGAGCAGTACTTC.

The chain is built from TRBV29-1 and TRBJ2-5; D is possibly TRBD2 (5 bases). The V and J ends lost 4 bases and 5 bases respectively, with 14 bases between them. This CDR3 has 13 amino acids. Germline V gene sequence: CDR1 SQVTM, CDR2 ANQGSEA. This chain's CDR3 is CSVVEGSLETQYF. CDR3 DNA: TGCAGCGTTGTCGAGGGTAGTTTGGAGACCCAGTACTTC.

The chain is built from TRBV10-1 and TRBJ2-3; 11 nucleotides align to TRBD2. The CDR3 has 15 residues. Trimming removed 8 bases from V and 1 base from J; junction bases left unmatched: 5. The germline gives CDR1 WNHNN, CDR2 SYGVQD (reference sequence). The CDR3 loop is CASGTGLAGTDTQYF. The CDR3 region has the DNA TGCGCCAGCGGCACGGGACTAGCGGGCACAGATACGCAGTATTTT.

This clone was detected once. CDR3 sequence reads: CASSPRQGSTYEQYF. Here the CDR3 DNA reads TGTGCCAGCAGCCCACGACAGGGGTCGACCTACGAGCAGTACTTC. V usage is TRBV7-9 and J usage is TRBJ2-5, with 8 nucleotides matching TRBD1. The assigned J gene may be wrong: the sequence end matches TRBJ2-7 better. Germline values: CDR1 SEHNR, CDR2 FQNEAQ (reference sequence). This CDR3 has 15 residues.

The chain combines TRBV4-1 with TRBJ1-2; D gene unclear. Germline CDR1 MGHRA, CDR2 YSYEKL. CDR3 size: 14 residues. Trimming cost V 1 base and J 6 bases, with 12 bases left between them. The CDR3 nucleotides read TGCGCCAGCAGCCAAGTACCAGATTTGGATGGCTACACCTTC. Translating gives CASSQVPDLDGYTF.

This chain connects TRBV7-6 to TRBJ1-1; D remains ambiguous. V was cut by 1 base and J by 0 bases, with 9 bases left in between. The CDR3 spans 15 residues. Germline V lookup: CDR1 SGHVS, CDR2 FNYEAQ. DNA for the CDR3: TGTGCCAGCAGCTTAGAGGGTGAGATGAACACTGAAGCTTTCTTT. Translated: CASSLEGEMNTEAFF.

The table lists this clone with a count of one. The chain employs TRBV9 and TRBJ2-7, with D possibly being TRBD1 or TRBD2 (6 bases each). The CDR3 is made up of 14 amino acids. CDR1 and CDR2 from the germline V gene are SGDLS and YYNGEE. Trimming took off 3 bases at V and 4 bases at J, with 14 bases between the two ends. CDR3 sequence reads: CASSASGGQYEQYF. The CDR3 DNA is TGTGCCAGCAGCGCATCCGGGGGCCAATACGAGCAGTACTTC.

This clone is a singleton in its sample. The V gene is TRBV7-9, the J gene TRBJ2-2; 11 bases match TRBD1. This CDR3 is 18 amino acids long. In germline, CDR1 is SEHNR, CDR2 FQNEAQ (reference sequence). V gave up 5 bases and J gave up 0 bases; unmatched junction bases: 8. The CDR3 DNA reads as TGTGCCAGCAGCATAGGACAGGGGGCGCAGGCGAACACCGGGGAGCTGTTTTTT. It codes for CASSIGQGAQANTGELFF.

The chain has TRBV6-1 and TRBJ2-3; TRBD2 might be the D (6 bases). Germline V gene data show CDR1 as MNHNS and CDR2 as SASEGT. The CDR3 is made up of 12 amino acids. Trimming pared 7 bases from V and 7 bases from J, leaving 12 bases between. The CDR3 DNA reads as TGTGCCAGCACTGGAGGGGTGAATACGCAGTATTTT. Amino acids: CASTGGVNTQYF.